This TCR beta chain was sequenced during a study of OX40 agonist ivuxolimab in advanced cancers. Study in general: Partial responses occurred in Three dose-escalation patients, one with hepatocellular carcinoma and two with cutaneous melanoma.

This table comes from immunoSEQ multiplex PCR, and its TCRdb copy is limited to in-frame clones, with some not included. The sample lists around 53,000 clones, roughly 88% seen once, with about 0.64% in the top ten. CDR1 and CDR2 from the germline V gene are SGHNT and YYREEE (reference sequence). The CDR3 extends over 15 amino acids. The trim removed 2 bases at V and 4 bases at J, leaving 7 bases unmatched. The chain combines TRBV5-4 with TRBJ2-7; the match to TRBD1 covers 9 bases. The sequencing used CD4+ or CD8+ T cells sorted from blood, collected in a trial of the OX40 agonist ivuxolimab. This sequence originates from an adult with an advanced solid tumor such as melanoma, head and neck, liver or kidney cancer. The chain's CDR3 is CASSLSGTGIYEQYF. The CDR3 nucleotides are TGTGCCAGCAGCTTATCCGGGACAGGGATTTACGAGCAGTACTTC.